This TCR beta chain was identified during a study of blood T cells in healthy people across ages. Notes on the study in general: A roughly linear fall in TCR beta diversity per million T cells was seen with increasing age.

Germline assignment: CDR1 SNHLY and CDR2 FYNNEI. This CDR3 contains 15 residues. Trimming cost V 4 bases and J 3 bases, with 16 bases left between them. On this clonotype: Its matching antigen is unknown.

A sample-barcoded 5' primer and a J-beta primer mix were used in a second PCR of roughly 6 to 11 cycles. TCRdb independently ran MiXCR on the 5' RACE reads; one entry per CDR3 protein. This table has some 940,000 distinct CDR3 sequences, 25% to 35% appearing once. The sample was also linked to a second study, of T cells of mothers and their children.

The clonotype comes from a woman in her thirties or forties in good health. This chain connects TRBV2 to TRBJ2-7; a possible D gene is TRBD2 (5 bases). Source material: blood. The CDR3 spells CASSAYGLSGYEQYF. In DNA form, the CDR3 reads TGTGCCAGCAGTGCCTACGGACTCAGTGGCTACGAGCAGTACTTC.